One T cell receptor (beta chain) is described in this entry. As yet, its antigen is unknown. These data belong to a study of cytomegalovirus exposure and HLA in healthy donors. Points from the study as a whole: According to a subsequent analysis, TCR clusters from the first cohort were inclined to appear together in the roughly 120 validation repertoires. Most observed TCR sequences were rare, whereas some public TCRs were detected in many donors. It was reportedly the case that the classifier diagnosed cytomegalovirus status with high specificity and sensitivity.

Sequencing used immunoSEQ multiplex PCR; TCRdb keeps in-frame clones, though not all of them. The sample lists about 360,000 clones, about nine tenths occurring once. CDR1 and CDR2 (germline): MNHEY, SVGAGI. The CDR3 contains 13 residues. V was clipped by 6 bases and J by 5 bases; unmatched bases: 6. This clonotype was obtained from a woman younger than 30 in good health and CMV-seronegative. The chain links TRBV6-5 to TRBJ2-7; 8 positions match TRBD1. Sequenced sample: PBMCs. This CDR3 reads CASRPTGVDEQYF. The CDR3 region has the DNA TGTGCCAGCAGGCCGACAGGGGTGGACGAGCAGTACTTC.